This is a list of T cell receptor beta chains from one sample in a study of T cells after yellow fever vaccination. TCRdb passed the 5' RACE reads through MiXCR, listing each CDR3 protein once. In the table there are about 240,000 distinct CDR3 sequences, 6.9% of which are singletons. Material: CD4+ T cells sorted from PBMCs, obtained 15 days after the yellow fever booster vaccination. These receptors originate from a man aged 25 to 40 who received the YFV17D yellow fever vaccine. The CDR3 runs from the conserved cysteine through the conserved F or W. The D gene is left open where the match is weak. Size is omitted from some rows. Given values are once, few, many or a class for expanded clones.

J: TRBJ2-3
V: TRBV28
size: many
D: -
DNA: TGTGCCAGCAGTCTCCTCGCAGATACGCAGTATTTT
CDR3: CASSLLADTQYF

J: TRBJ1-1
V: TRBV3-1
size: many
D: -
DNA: TGTGCCAGCAGCCAAGTCCGAGGCGGCACTGAAGCTTTCTTT
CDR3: CASSQVRGGTEAFF

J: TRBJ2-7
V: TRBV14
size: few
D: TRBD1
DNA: TGTGCCAGCAGCCAGTGGACAGGGCAAGCCCACGAGCAGTACTTC
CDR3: CASSQWTGQAHEQYF

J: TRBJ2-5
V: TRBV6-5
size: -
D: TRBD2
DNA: TGTGCCAGCAGTTACTCGTGGGGAGGGGAAGAGACCCAGTACTTC
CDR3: CASSYSWGGEETQYF

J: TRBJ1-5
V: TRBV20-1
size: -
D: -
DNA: TGCAGTGCTAGAGACCAACTCAAGGGGGGAAGCAATCAGCCCCAGCATTTT
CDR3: CSARDQLKGGSNQPQHF

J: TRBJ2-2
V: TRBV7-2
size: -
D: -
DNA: TGTGCCAGCAGCGCTGGTGGGCGTATTACGAACACCGGGGAGCTGTTTTTT
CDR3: CASSAGGRITNTGELFF

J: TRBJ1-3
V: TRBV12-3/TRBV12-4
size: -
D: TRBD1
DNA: TGTGCCAGCAGTTCCCCGACAGGGTATGGAAACACCATATATTTT
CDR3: CASSSPTGYGNTIYF

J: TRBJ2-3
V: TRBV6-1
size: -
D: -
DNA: TGTGCCAGCAGTAGACGGACCCTTTCAGATACGCAGTATTTT
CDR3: CASSRRTLSDTQYF

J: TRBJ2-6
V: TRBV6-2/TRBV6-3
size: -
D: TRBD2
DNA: TGTGCCAGCAGTTACTCGGTCGGACTAGCGGGAGAATCGCCTGGGGCCAACGTCCTGACTTTC
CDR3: CASSYSVGLAGESPGANVLTF

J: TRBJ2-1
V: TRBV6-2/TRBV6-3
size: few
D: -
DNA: TGTGCCAGCAGGTCTAGTATGAATGAGCAGTTCTTC
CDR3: CASRSSMNEQFF

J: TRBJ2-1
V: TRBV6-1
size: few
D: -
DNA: TGTGCCAGTATACAGCCGGGGGCCTACAATGAGCAGTTCTTC
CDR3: CASIQPGAYNEQFF

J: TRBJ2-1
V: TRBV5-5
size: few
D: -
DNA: TGTGCCAGCAGCTTTCAGGGGTCCTACAATGAGCAGTTCTTC
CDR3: CASSFQGSYNEQFF

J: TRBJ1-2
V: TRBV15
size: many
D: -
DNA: TGTGCCACCAGCAGTGGGTCGGAGCGCAGCCCCTATGGCTACACCTTC
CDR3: CATSSGSERSPYGYTF

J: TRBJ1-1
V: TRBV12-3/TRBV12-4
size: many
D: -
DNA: TGTGCCAGCAGTTTACCAATCGGACGGGGAGGGACTGAAGCTTTCTTT
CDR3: CASSLPIGRGGTEAFF

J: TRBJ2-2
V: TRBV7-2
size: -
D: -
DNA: TGTGCCAGCAGCCATAAGGACTACCCGACGAACACCGGGGAGCTGTTTTTT
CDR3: CASSHKDYPTNTGELFF

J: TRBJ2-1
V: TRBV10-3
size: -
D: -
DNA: TGTGCCATCAGCCCTGCCGCGGGGGAGCAGTTCTTC
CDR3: CAISPAAGEQFF

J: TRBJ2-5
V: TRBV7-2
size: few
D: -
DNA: TGTGCCAGCAGCTTGAACTCGCCCCCAAGGTCGACCCAGTACTTC
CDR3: CASSLNSPPRSTQYF

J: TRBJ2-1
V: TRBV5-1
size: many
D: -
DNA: TGCGCCAGCAGCTTGGGTCGAGTCTACTACAATGAGCAGTTCTTC
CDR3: CASSLGRVYYNEQFF

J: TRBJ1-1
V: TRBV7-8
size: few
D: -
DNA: TGTGCCAGCAGCTTAGTCTGGGACAAGACGCTCAACACTGAAGCTTTCTTT
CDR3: CASSLVWDKTLNTEAFF

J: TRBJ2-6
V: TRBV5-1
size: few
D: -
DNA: TGCGCCAGCAACGAGGCCGGGTCTGGGGCCAACGTCCTGACTTTC
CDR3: CASNEAGSGANVLTF

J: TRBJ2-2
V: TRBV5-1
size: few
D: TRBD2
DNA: TGCGCCAGCACCCTACTCCGCCTCGGGACTAGCGGGACCCACACCGGGGAGCTGTTTTTT
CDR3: CASTLLRLGTSGTHTGELFF

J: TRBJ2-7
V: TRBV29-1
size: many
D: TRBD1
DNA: TGCAGCGCTGGGGACAGCTCCTACGAGCAGTACTTC
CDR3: CSAGDSSYEQYF

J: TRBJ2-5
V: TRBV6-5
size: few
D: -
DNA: TGTGCCAGCAGCTCCGTGGAAGAGACCCAGTACTTC
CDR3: CASSSVEETQYF

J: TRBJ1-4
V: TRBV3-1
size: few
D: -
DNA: TGTGCCAGCAGCCTGACGGTCAGTCAGAATGAAAAACTGTTTTTT
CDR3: CASSLTVSQNEKLFF

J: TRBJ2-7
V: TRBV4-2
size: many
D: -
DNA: TGTGCCAGCAGCCAAGATCTGAGTGTCGCGGTTAACGAGCAGTACTTC
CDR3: CASSQDLSVAVNEQYF

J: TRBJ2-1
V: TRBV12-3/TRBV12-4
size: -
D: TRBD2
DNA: TGTGCCAGCAGTTATGGGACTAGCGTATTCAATGAGCAGTTCTTC
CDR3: CASSYGTSVFNEQFF

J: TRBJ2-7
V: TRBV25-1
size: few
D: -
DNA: TGTGCCAGCCGCCAGGACTTCTACGAGCAGTACTTC
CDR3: CASRQDFYEQYF

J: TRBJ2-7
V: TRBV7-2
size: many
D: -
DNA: TGTGCCAGCAGCCGCGACAGGTTGATGTTCTACGAGCAGTACTTC
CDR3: CASSRDRLMFYEQYF

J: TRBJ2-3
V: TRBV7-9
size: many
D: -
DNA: TGTGCCAGCAGCTTAGTCCGGGCGGACAGAACAGATACGCAGTATTTT
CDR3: CASSLVRADRTDTQYF

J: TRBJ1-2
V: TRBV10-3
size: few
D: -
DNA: TGTGCCATCAGTGAGGGGCAGGGATATGGCTACACCTTC
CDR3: CAISEGQGYGYTF

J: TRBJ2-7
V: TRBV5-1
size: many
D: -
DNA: TGCGCCAGCAGCTTGGGTCAGGACTACGAGCAGTACTTC
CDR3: CASSLGQDYEQYF